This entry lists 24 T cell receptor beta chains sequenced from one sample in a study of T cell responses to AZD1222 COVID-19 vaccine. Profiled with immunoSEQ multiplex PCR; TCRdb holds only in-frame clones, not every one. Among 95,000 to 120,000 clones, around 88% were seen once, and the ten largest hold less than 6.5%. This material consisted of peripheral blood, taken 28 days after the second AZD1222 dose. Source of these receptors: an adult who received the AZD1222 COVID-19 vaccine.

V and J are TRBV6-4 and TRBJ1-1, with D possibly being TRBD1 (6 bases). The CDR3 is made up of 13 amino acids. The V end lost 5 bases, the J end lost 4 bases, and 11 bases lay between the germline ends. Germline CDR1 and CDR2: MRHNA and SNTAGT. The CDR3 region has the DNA TGTGCCAGCAGTCCCGGGGACATCACTGAAGCTTTCTTT. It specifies CASSPGDITEAFF.

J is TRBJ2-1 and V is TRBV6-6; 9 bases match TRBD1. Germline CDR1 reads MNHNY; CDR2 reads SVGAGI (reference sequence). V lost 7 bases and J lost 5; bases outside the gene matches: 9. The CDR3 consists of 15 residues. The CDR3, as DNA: TGTGCCAGCATTAAGGGGACAGGGTATAACAATGAGCAGTTCTTC. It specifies CASIKGTGYNNEQFF.

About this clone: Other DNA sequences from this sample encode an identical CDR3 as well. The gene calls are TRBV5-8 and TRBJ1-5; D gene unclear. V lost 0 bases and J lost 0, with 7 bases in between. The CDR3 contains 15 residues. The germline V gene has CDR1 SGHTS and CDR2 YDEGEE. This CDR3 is CASSLDGDSNQPQHF. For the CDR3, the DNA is TGTGCCAGCAGCTTGGACGGGGATAGCAATCAGCCCCAGCATTTT.

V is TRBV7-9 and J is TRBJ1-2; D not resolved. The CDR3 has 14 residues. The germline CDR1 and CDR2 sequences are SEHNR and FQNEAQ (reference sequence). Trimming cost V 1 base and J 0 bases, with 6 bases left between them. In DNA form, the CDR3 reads TGTGCCAGCAGCTTAGACGGAACTAACTATGGCTACACCTTC. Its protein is CASSLDGTNYGYTF.

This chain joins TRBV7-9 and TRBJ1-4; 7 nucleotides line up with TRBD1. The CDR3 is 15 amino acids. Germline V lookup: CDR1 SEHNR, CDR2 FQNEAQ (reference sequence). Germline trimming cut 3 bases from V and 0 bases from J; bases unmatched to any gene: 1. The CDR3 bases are TGTGCCAGCAGCTTTCAGGGGGCAACTAATGAAAAACTGTTTTTT. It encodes CASSFQGATNEKLFF.

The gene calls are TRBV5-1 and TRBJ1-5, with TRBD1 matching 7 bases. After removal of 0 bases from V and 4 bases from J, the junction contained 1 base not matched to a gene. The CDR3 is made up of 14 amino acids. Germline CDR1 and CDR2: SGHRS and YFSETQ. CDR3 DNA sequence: TGCGCCAGCAGCTTGGGGGACAGAAATCAGCCCCAGCATTTT. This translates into CASSLGDRNQPQHF.

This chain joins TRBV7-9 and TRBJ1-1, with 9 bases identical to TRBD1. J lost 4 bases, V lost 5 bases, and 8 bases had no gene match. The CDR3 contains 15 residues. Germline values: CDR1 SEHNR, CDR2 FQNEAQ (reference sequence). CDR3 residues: CASSARDRDTTEAFF. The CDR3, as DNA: TGTGCCAGCAGCGCTCGGGACAGGGACACCACTGAAGCTTTCTTT.

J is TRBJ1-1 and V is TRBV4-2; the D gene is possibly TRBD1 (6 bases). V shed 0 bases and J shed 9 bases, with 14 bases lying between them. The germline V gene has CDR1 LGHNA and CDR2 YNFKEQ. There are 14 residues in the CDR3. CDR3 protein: CASSQDMDRPKAFF. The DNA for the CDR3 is TGTGCCAGCAGCCAAGACATGGACAGACCTAAAGCTTTCTTT.

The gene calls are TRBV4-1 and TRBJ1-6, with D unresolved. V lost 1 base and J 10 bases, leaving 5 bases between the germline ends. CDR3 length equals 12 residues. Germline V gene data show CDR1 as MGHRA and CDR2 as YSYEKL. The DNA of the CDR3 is TGCGCCAGCAGCCAAGTGTCCTCACCCCTCCACTTT. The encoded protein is CASSQVSSPLHF.

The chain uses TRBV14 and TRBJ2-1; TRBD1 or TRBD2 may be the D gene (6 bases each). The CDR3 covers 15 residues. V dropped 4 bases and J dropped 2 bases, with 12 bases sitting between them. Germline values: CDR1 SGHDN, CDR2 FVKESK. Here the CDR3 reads CASSLGGLAYNEQFF. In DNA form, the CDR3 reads TGTGCCAGCAGCCTTGGGGGGCTCGCCTACAATGAGCAGTTCTTC.

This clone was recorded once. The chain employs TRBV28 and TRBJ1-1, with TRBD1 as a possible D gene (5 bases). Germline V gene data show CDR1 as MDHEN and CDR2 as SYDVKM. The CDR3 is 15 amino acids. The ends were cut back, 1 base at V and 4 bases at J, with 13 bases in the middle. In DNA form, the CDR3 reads TGTGCCAGCAGTTTATCGTACGGGGCCGTCACTGAAGCTTTCTTT. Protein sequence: CASSLSYGAVTEAFF.

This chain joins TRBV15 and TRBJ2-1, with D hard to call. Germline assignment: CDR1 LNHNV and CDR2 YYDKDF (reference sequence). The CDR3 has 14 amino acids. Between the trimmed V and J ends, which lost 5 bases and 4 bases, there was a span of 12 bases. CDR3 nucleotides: TGTGCCACCAGCGGCGAACAGTTTTACAATGAGCAGTTCTTC. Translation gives CATSGEQFYNEQFF. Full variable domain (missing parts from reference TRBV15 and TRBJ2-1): DAMVIQNPRYQVTQFGKPVTLSCSQTLNHNVMYWYQQKSSQAPKLLFHYYDKDFNNEADTPDNFQSRRPNTSFCFLDIRSPGLGDTAMYLCATSGEQFYNEQFFGPGTRLTVL.

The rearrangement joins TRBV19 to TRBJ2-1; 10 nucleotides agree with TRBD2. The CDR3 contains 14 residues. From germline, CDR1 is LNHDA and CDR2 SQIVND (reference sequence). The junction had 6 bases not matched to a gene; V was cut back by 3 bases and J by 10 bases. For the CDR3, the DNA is TGTGCCAGTAGTATCGAGCGGGGGGGCAGGGAGCAGTTCTTC. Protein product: CASSIERGGREQFF.

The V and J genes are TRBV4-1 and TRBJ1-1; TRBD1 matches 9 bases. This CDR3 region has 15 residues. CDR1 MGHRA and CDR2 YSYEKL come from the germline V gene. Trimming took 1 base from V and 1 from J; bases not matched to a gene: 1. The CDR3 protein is CASSQGGQGNTEAFF. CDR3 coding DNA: TGCGCCAGCAGCCAAGGGGGACAGGGGAACACTGAAGCTTTCTTT.

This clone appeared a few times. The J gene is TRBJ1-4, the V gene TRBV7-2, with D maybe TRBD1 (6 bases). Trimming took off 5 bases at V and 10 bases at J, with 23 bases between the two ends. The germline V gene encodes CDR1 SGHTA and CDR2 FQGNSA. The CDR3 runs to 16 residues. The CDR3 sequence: CASSPNRQTRGGKLFF. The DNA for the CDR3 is TGTGCCAGCAGCCCGAACCGACAGACCAGGGGTGGAAAACTGTTTTTT.

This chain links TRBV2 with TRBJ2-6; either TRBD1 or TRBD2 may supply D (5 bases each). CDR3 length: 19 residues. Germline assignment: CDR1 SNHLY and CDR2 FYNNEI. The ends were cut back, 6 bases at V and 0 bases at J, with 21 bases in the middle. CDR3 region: CASSFERDDVRSGANVLTF. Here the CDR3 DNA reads TGTGCCAGCAGCTTTGAACGGGACGACGTACGCTCTGGGGCCAACGTCCTGACTTTC.

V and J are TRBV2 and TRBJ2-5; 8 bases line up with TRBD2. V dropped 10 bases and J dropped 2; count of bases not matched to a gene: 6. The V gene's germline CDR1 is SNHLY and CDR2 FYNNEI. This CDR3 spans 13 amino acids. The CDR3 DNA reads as TGTGCCACAAATCGGGGGGGACAAGAGACCCAGTACTTC. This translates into CATNRGGQETQYF.

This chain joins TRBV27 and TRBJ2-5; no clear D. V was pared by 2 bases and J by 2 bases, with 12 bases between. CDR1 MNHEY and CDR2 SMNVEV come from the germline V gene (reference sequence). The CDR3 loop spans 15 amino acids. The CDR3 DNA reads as TGTGCCAGCAGTTTAATGATGGCGGCACAAGAGACCCAGTACTTC. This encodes CASSLMMAAQETQYF.

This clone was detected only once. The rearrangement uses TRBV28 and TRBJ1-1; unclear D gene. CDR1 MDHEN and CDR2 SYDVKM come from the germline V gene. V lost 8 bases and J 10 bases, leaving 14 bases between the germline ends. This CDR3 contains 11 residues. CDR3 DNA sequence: TGTGCCAGCTCTCAACGGGGTAGAGCTTTCTTT. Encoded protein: CASSQRGRAFF.

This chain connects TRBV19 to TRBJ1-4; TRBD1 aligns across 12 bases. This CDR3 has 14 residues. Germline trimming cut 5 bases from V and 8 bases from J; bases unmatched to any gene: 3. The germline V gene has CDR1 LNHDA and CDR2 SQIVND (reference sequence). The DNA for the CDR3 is TGTGCCAGTAGTCAGGGGACAGGGGGCGAAAAACTGTTTTTT. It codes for CASSQGTGGEKLFF.

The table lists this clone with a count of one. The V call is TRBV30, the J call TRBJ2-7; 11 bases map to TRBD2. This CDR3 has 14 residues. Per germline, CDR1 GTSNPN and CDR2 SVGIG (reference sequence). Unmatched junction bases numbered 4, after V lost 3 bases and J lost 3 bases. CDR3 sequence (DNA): TGTGCCTGGAGCTCCGGGACTAGCGGCTACGAGCAGTACTTC. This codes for CAWSSGTSGYEQYF. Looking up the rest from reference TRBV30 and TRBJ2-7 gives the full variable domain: SQTIHQWPATLVQPVGSPLSLECTVEGTSNPNLYWYRQAAGRGLQLLFYSVGIGQISSEVPQNLSASRPQDRQFILSSKKLLLSDSGFYLCAWSSGTSGYEQYFGPGTRLTVT.

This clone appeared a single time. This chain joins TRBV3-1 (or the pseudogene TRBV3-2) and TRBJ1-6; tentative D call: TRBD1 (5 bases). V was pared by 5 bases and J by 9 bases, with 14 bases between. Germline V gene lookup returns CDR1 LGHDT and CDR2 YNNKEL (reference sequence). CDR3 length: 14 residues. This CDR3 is CASSEQGGSSPLHF. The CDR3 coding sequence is TGTGCCAGCAGCGAGCAGGGTGGGAGTTCACCCCTCCACTTT.

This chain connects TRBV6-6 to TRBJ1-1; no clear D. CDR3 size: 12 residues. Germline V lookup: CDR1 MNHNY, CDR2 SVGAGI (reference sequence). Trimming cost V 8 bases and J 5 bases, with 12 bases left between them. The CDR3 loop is CASGPGRTEAFF. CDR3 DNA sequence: TGTGCCAGCGGTCCGGGCCGGACTGAAGCTTTCTTT.

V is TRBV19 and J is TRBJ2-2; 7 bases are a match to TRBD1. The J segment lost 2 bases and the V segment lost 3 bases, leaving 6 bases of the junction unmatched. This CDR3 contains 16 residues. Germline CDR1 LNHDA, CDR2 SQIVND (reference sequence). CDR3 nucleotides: TGTGCCAGTAGTATTAACAGGGGACATAACACCGGGGAGCTGTTTTTT. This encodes CASSINRGHNTGELFF.